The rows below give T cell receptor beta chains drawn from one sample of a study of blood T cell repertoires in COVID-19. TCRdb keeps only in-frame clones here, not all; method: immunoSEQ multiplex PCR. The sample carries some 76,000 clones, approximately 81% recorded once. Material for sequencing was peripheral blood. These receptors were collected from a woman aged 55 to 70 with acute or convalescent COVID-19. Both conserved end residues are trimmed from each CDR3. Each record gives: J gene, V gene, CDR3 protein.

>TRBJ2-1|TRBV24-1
ATSDQPGDLRDEQF
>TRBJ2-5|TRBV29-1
SFEWGGSGPEETQY
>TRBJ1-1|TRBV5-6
ASSLGGLTEAF
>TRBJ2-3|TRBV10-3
AISESGLATSGDTQY
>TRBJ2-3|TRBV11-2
ASSLVTGDITDTQY
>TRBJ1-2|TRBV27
ASRVKQGWNYGYT
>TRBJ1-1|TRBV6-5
ASSYRTGSLTEAF
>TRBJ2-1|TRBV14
ASSQGGGFLVHNEQF
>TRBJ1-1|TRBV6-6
ASSYSTDRGLIF
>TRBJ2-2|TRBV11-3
ASSLDQPSFSTGELF
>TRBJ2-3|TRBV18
ASSPFPRQGESDTQY
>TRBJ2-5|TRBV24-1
ATKSGQPQETQY
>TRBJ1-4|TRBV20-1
GGAKDEKLF
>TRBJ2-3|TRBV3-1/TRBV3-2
ASSQDPDFSTDTQY
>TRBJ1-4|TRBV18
ASSPSPQGINEKLF
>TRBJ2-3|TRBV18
ASFRQGTDTQY
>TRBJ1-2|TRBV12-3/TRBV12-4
ASSSTGDYGYT
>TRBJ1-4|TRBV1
TSSQVVGRQNTNEKLF
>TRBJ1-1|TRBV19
ASSIKRSPNTEAF
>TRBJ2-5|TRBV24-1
ATSDSADRLQETQY
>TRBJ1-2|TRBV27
ASSAQGTPVYGYT
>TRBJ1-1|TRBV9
ASPRRPGTVNTEAF
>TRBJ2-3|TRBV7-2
ASSLESSVQPPRLAQY
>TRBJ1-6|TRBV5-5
ASSPDRGNSPLH
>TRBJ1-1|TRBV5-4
ASSLGRRSVNTEAF
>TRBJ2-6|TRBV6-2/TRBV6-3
ASSYVQGSGANVLT
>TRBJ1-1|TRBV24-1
ATSDPDTNTEAF
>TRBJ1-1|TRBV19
ASSSTGGASEAF
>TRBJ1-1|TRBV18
ASSATDMNTEAF
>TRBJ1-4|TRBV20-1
SASQGGDEKLF
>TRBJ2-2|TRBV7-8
ASSRRTGDTGELF
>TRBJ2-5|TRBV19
ASSVQGQVQETQY
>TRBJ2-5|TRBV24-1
ATSDWRGGQETQY
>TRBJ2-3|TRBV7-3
ASSLDRADTQY
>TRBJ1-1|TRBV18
ASSPLGGTEAF
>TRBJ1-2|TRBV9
ASSVGGMGGYGYT
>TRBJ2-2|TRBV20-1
SASLGAGELF
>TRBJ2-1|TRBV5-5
ASSPRDRVSGEQF
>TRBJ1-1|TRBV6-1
ASSDSRVEAF
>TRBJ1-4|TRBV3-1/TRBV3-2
ASSEGRLGTNEKLF
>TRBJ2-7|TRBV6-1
ASSEAEGNVPYEQY
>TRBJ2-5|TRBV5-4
ASSRDRGYQETQY
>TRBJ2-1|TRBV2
ASSLVTLNEQF
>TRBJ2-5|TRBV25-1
ASKGALTQY